This T cell receptor beta chain was sequenced for a study of patients and donors after allogeneic stem cell transplantation. TCRdb used MiXCR to reprocess the RT-PCR reads, holding one entry per CDR3 protein. This table holds about 210,000 distinct CDR3 sequences, roughly 38% found once. The clonotype comes from a human donor who was either an allogeneic HSCT recipient or a stem cell or donor lymphocyte infusion donor (not recorded which). It is not recorded whose cells these are; they may come from a transplant donor. Sequencing used blood, either unsorted or a sorted T cell fraction (not recorded which).

As DNA, the CDR3 is TGCGCCAGCAGTTCCCCCGTGGAAGAGACCCAGTACTTC. Translation gives CASSSPVEETQYF. The rearrangement joins TRBV5-1 to TRBJ2-5; D is ambiguous. Per germline, CDR1 SGHRS and CDR2 YFSETQ. V lost 5 bases to trimming and J lost 3 bases, with 11 bases between them. The CDR3 has 13 amino acids.